This T cell receptor (beta chain) derives from a study of shared clonotypes between healthy human individuals. V shed 5 bases and J shed 3 bases, with 11 bases lying between them. Germline V gives CDR1 SGHTA, CDR2 FQGNSA. This CDR3 is 14 amino acids long. This clone was counted a single time. The same CDR3 is also encoded by other DNA sequences in this sample. The donors, all of them Caucasian adults, lived in Nashville, Tennessee. Sequencing used immunoSEQ multiplex PCR; TCRdb keeps in-frame clones, though not all of them. The sample shows 2 million to 2.5 million clones, about 94% of them seen only once.

The material sequenced was naive CD4+ T cells sorted from blood. Subset of the sample: CD45RA+ positively selected. V gene TRBV7-2 combines with J gene TRBJ2-1, with a weak D call TRBD2 (5 bases). The origin of this receptor is a man younger than 35 in good health. The CDR3 protein is CASSVSGVYNEQFF. CDR3 coding DNA: TGTGCCAGCAGCGTAAGCGGAGTCTACAATGAGCAGTTCTTC.